Below, 22 T cell receptor beta chains from the same sample are listed, as sequenced in a study of OX40 agonist ivuxolimab in advanced cancers. Libraries were prepared by immunoSEQ multiplex PCR; TCRdb keeps only in-frame clonotypes and omits some of them. Counted here are under 85,000 clones, about 93% occurring once; the ten biggest clones make up about 6.7%. The sequencing here drew on CD4+ or CD8+ T cells sorted from blood, taken in a trial of the OX40 agonist ivuxolimab. These receptors originate from an adult with an advanced solid tumor such as melanoma, head and neck, liver or kidney cancer.

The chain has TRBV4-1 and TRBJ2-6; D is unclear. Trimming removed 5 bases from V and 0 bases from J, with 8 bases in between. The CDR3 is 15 amino acids. Germline V lookup: CDR1 MGHRA, CDR2 YSYEKL. The CDR3 loop reads CASSYYHSGANVLTF. CDR3 in DNA: TGCGCCAGCAGCTATTACCACTCTGGGGCCAACGTCCTGACTTTC.

This chain links TRBV5-6 with TRBJ2-3, with D possibly being TRBD1 or TRBD2 (5 bases each). CDR3 size: 12 residues. Deletions cut 4 bases from V and 6 bases from J, with 9 bases between. Germline V gene lookup returns CDR1 SGHDT and CDR2 YYEEEE. Here the CDR3 DNA reads TGTGCCAGCAGCCGGGGCGGGGATACGCAGTATTTT. Amino acids: CASSRGGDTQYF. The full variable domain, with the rest looked up from reference TRBV5-6 and TRBJ2-3, is DAGVTQSPTHLIKTRGQQVTLRCSPKSGHDTVSWYQQALGQGPQFIFQYYEEEERQRGNFPDRFSGHQFPNYSSELNVNALLLGDSALYLCASSRGGDTQYFGPGTRLTVL.

This clone turned up a few times. This sequence joins TRBV5-4 and TRBJ1-1, with D uncertain. This CDR3 comprises 14 residues. V shed 0 bases and J shed 0 bases, with 6 bases lying between them. Germline V gene lookup returns CDR1 SGHNT and CDR2 YYREEE (reference sequence). The CDR3 spells CASSLEQLNTEAFF. The CDR3 coding sequence is TGTGCCAGCAGCTTGGAACAGCTGAACACTGAAGCTTTCTTT.

The chain is built from TRBV6-5 and TRBJ2-3, with D unresolved. Germline V gives CDR1 MNHEY, CDR2 SVGAGI. The CDR3 has 12 amino acids. Trimming took off 6 bases at V and 5 bases at J, with 9 bases between the two ends. The CDR3 bases are TGTGCCAGCAGGGACCAGAAAGATACGCAGTATTTT. As protein: CASRDQKDTQYF.

The genes are TRBV7-9 and TRBJ2-3, with D perhaps matching TRBD1 or TRBD2 (5 bases each). Trimming took off 3 bases at V and 2 bases at J, with 12 bases between the two ends. Germline CDR1 reads SEHNR; CDR2 reads FQNEAQ (reference sequence). This CDR3 is 15 amino acids long. CDR3 sequence reads: CASSFEGTSTDTQYF. The CDR3 DNA reads as TGTGCCAGCAGCTTCGAAGGGACCTCCACAGATACGCAGTATTTT. Drawing the rest from reference TRBV7-9 and TRBJ2-3, the complete variable domain is DTGVSQNPRHKITKRGQNVTFRCDPISEHNRLYWYRQTLGQGPEFLTYFQNEAQLEKSRLLSDRFSAERPKGSFSTLEIQRTEQGDSAMYLCASSFEGTSTDTQYFGPGTRLTVL.

This clone came up once. The gene calls are TRBV6-6 and TRBJ2-5; 8 bases are a match to TRBD2. V shed 5 bases and J 4 bases; nucleotides not matched to a gene: 3. The CDR3 is 13 amino acids. The germline gives CDR1 MNHNY, CDR2 SVGAGI (reference sequence). The CDR3 is CASSPGGGETQYF. In DNA, the CDR3 is TGTGCCAGCAGTCCGGGGGGGGGAGAGACCCAGTACTTC.

This clone is a singleton in its sample. The J gene is TRBJ2-3, the V gene TRBV6-6, with 7 nucleotides matching TRBD2. The CDR3 totals 15 residues. Germline assignment: CDR1 MNHNY and CDR2 SVGAGI (reference sequence). Trimming removed 6 bases from V and 0 bases from J; junction bases left unmatched: 6. In DNA, the CDR3 is TGTGCCAGCAGGCTAGCGGAAACTAGCACAGATACGCAGTATTTT. It specifies CASRLAETSTDTQYF.

The chain links TRBV29-1 to TRBJ2-7; TRBD2 is a possible D gene (5 bases). Deletions cut 0 bases from V and 5 bases from J, with 11 bases between. This CDR3 has 13 amino acids. Looked up from germline, CDR1 is SQVTM and CDR2 is ANQGSEA. In DNA, the CDR3 is TGCAGCGTTGAAGAACGGGGAAGCAACGAGCAGTACTTC. Its protein product is CSVEERGSNEQYF.

The CDR3: CASVEGRGGNTIYF. In nucleotides, the CDR3 is TGTGCCAGTGTGGAGGGACGAGGAGGAAACACCATATATTTT. This rearrangement joins TRBV2 to TRBJ1-3, with a possible D match to TRBD1 (5 bases). Germline V gene data show CDR1 as SNHLY and CDR2 as FYNNEI. The CDR3 length is 14 residues. Trimming left V 9 bases short and J 4 bases short, with 16 bases between.

This clone showed up just once. The rearrangement uses TRBV28 and TRBJ1-5, with a tentative D call TRBD1 (6 bases). The CDR3 spans 12 residues. V lost 7 bases and J 6 bases, leaving 10 bases between the germline ends. Per germline, CDR1 MDHEN and CDR2 SYDVKM. This CDR3 is CASKGGSQPQHF. CDR3 bases: TGTGCCAGCAAAGGGGGGAGTCAGCCCCAGCATTTT.

The CDR3 DNA sequence: TGTGCCAGCAGTTTACAGGGCTTAACGTCCTACGAGCAGTACTTC. Residues: CASSLQGLTSYEQYF. V gene TRBV27 combines with J gene TRBJ2-7; D is perhaps TRBD1 (5 bases). Germline-derived CDR1 and CDR2 are MNHEY and SMNVEV (reference sequence). There are 15 residues in the CDR3. Trimming took 2 bases from V and 1 from J, leaving 12 bases between them.

The rearrangement uses TRBV11-2 and TRBJ1-1, with a possible D match to TRBD1 (5 bases). Trimming left V 5 bases short and J 6 bases short, with 16 bases between. This CDR3 is built from 14 residues. CDR1 and CDR2 from the germline V gene are SGHAT and FQNNGV. DNA of the CDR3: TGTGCCAGCAGCATAAAACAGGACCCCCCTGAAGCTTTCTTT. Translating it yields CASSIKQDPPEAFF.

V is TRBV5-4 and J is TRBJ1-1; D possibly corresponds to TRBD1 (5 bases). Germline CDR1 and CDR2: SGHNT and YYREEE (reference sequence). The germline V and J ends were trimmed by 1 base and 3 bases, with 16 bases remaining between them. The CDR3 consists of 16 residues. The CDR3 DNA sequence: TGTGCCAGCAGCTTGCCGGGACTCCGGGAGGACACTGAAGCTTTCTTT. Residues: CASSLPGLREDTEAFF.

The chain is built from TRBV27 and TRBJ2-3; TRBD2 aligns across 10 bases. The V gene end was trimmed by 5 bases and the J gene end by 3 bases; junction bases not matched to a gene: 5. CDR1 and CDR2 from the germline V gene are MNHEY and SMNVEV (reference sequence). The length of the CDR3 is 15 residues. Here the CDR3 reads CASSLGLAVTDTQYF. The CDR3 DNA is TGTGCCAGCAGTCTTGGACTAGCGGTTACAGATACGCAGTATTTT.

The rearrangement joins TRBV7-9 to TRBJ2-2, with 7 bases aligning to TRBD2. The J segment lost 2 bases and the V segment lost 0 bases, leaving 3 bases of the junction unmatched. Germline V gene lookup returns CDR1 SEHNR and CDR2 FQNEAQ (reference sequence). The CDR3 contains 16 residues. CDR3 amino acids: CASSLAETSNTGELFF. DNA of the CDR3: TGTGCCAGCAGCTTAGCTGAGACTAGCAACACCGGGGAGCTGTTTTTT. Full variable domain (rest looked up from reference TRBV7-9 and TRBJ2-2): DTGVSQNPRHKITKRGQNVTFRCDPISEHNRLYWYRQTLGQGPEFLTYFQNEAQLEKSRLLSDRFSAERPKGSFSTLEIQRTEQGDSAMYLCASSLAETSNTGELFFGEGSRLTVL.

The chain uses TRBV5-4 and TRBJ2-1; D is ambiguous. The CDR3 has 12 amino acids. Germline-derived CDR1 and CDR2 are SGHNT and YYREEE (reference sequence). The V and J ends lost 0 bases and 5 bases respectively, with 3 bases between them. Written as DNA, the CDR3 is TGTGCCAGCAGCTTGGCGAACAATGAGCAGTTCTTC. It yields the protein CASSLANNEQFF. Together with reference TRBV5-4 and TRBJ2-1, the CDR3 gives the full variable domain: ETGVTQSPTHLIKTRGQQVTLRCSSQSGHNTVSWYQQALGQGPQFIFQYYREEENGRGNFPPRFSGLQFPNYSSELNVNALELDDSALYLCASSLANNEQFFGPGTRLTVL.

The chain employs TRBV5-4 and TRBJ2-6; D unclear. CDR1 is SGHNT, CDR2 YYREEE, per germline (reference sequence). V shed 4 bases and J shed 0 bases, with 8 bases lying between them. CDR3 length: 15 residues. The CDR3 here is CASSPPSSGANVLTF. CDR3 nucleotide sequence: TGTGCCAGCAGCCCCCCAAGCTCTGGGGCCAACGTCCTGACTTTC.

This chain links TRBV6-5 with TRBJ2-1; D ambiguous. V dropped 0 bases and J dropped 7 bases, with 13 bases sitting between them. There are 15 residues in the CDR3. Per the germline V gene, CDR1 is MNHEY and CDR2 is SVGAGI. The CDR3 DNA is TGTGCCAGCAGTTACTCGGGAAGCCCCAGGAATGAGCAGTTCTTC. Translated, it gives CASSYSGSPRNEQFF.

This chain connects TRBV7-8 to TRBJ2-5; TRBD2 aligns across 10 bases. The V segment lost 4 bases and the J segment 6 bases; nucleotides outside the gene matches: 17. In germline, CDR1 is SGHVS, CDR2 FQNEAQ. The CDR3 runs 18 residues. The CDR3 DNA is TGTGCCAGCAGCTCCCCTCGAACTAGCGGGGTATTTGGAAAGACCCAGTACTTC. Its protein is CASSSPRTSGVFGKTQYF.

The J gene is TRBJ1-6, the V gene TRBV27, with D perhaps matching TRBD1 (6 bases). Trimming took off 0 bases at V and 9 bases at J, with 15 bases between the two ends. The CDR3 has 16 amino acids. The germline CDR1 and CDR2 sequences are MNHEY and SMNVEV (reference sequence). In nucleotides, the CDR3 is TGTGCCAGCAGTTTATCGAACAGGGTTTGGAGTTCACCCCTCCACTTT. As protein: CASSLSNRVWSSPLHF.

CDR3 sequence: CASSLDTAISSYEQYF. In DNA, the CDR3 is TGTGCCAGCAGCTTAGATACCGCAATTTCCTCCTACGAGCAGTACTTC. V usage is TRBV7-8 and J usage is TRBJ2-7; no firm D call. The CDR3 is 16 amino acids. V dropped 1 base and J dropped 0 bases, with 13 bases sitting between them. Germline CDR1 SGHVS, CDR2 FQNEAQ.

The chain combines TRBV5-4 with TRBJ2-1; 11 nucleotides align to TRBD2. CDR3 length equals 15 residues. V trimming: 5 bases; J trimming: 4 bases; junction bases outside the gene matches: 5. Germline CDR1 is SGHNT and CDR2 is YYREEE (reference sequence). The CDR3 DNA follows: TGTGCCAGCAGGGATCTAGCGGGAGGTTACAATGAGCAGTTCTTC. Amino acids: CASRDLAGGYNEQFF.